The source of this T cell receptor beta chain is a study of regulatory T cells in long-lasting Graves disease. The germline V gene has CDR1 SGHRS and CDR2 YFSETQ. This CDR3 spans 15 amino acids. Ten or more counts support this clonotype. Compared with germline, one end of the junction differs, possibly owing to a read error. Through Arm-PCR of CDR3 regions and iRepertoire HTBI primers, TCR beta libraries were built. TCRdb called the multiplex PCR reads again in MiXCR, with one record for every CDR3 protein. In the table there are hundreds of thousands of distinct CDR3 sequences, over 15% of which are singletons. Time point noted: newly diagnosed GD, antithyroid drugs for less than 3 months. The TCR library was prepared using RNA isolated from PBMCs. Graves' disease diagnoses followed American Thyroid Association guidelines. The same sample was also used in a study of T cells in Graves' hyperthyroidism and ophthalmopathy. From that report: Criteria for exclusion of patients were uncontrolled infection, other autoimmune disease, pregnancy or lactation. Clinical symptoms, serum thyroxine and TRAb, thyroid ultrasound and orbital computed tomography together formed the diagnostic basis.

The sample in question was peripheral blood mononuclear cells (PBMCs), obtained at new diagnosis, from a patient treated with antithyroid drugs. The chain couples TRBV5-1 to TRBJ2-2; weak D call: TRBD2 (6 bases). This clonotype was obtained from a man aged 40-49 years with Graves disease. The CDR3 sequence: CASSRWRGFAGELFF. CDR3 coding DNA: TGTGCCAGCAGCCGGTGGCGGGGTTTCGCCGGGGAGCTGTTTTTT.